The 23 T cell receptor beta chains below all came from one sample that was sequenced in a study of tumor-infiltrating lymphocytes in primary liver carcinoma. In addition to blood RNA drawn from unsorted whole blood, germline DNA was extracted. From approximately 550 ng of total RNA, TCR beta-specific cDNA was reverse-transcribed using a constant-region primer. What produced the TCR beta libraries was three nested multiplex PCR rounds using slightly modified ARM-PCR. TRBV1-TRBV30 forward primers paired with a C-beta reverse primer were used in the first two PCR rounds, which ran approximately 11 cycles each. TCRdb re-called the multiplex PCR reads through MiXCR, storing one row per CDR3 protein. The sample records approximately 340,000 distinct CDR3 sequences, less than 65% being singletons. Specimen: peripheral blood. The receptor source for this set is a man aged 35-49 years with primary liver carcinoma and hepatitis B virus infection.

About this clonotype itself: Relative to the germline gene, one junction end is altered; a read error may explain this. V usage is TRBV11-2 and J usage is TRBJ1-4; TRBD1 is a possible D gene (5 bases). Per germline, CDR1 SGHAT and CDR2 FQNNGV. There are 14 residues in the CDR3. The CDR3 DNA is TGTGCCAGCTGCTTCAAGAGGGGTAGAGAAAAACTGTTTTTT. Its protein is CASCFKRGREKLFF.

Points on this clonotype: The CDR3 ends on some other residue instead of the conserved phenylalanine or tryptophan, so this is likely a read error. It is unclear where the CDR3 begins or ends on the DNA, so no DNA is shown, and the CDR3 is as TCRdb lists it. The chain combines TRBV11-2 with TRBJ2-1; the table's D call of TRBD2 was not tested on the DNA. CDR1 is SGHAT, CDR2 FQNNGV, per germline. The CDR3 comprises 12 residues, both ends counted. CDR3 sequence reads: CASRLQLAGKFL.

This clonotype was counted only a few times. The chain is built from TRBV5-1 and TRBJ2-7; D not certain. Germline V lookup: CDR1 SGHRS, CDR2 YFSETQ. The CDR3 has 14 residues. The germline V and J ends were trimmed by 1 base and 2 bases, with 10 bases remaining between them. The CDR3 loop reads CASSLSASTYEQYF. The CDR3 DNA reads as TGCGCCAGCAGCTTGTCCGCATCAACCTACGAGCAGTACTTC.

Comments on this clonotype: A single base separates this from a much larger clone, so it may be a read error. This chain connects TRBV10-3 to TRBJ2-1; D is perhaps TRBD2 (6 bases). This CDR3 has 12 amino acids. Germline lookup yields CDR1 ENHRY and CDR2 SYGVKD. The CDR3 spells CAHGPDYNGQFF. CDR3 DNA: TGTGCCCATGGCCCGGACTACAATGGGCAGTTCTTC.

This clonotype was detected only a few times. This may come from a read error, since a much larger clone is one base off. The V and J genes are TRBV12-3 or TRBV12-4 and TRBJ2-1; D is unresolved. CDR3 size: 11 residues. Between the trimmed V and J ends, which lost 7 bases and 9 bases, there was a span of 10 bases. CDR3 residues: CASNSLIEQFF. Here the CDR3 DNA reads TGTGCCAGCAATTCATTAATTGAGCAGTTCTTC.

The V and J genes are TRBV28 and TRBJ2-1, with D possibly being TRBD2 (6 bases). CDR3 length: 13 residues. Germline V gene data show CDR1 as MDHEN and CDR2 as SYDVKM. CDR3 bases: TGTGTCACAAGGCTAGCGTCCCCTCCTGAGCAGTTCTTC. Protein product: CVTRLASPPEQFF.

This clonotype occurred many times. This chain connects TRBV12-3 or TRBV12-4 to TRBJ1-4; TRBD1 matches 9 bases. V gave up 5 bases and J gave up 2 bases; unmatched junction bases: 12. The CDR3 is 18 residues long. CDR3 DNA: TGTGCCAGCAGTGCCGGGACAGGGTTCGGACTCACTAATGAAAAACTGTTTTTT. This translates into CASSAGTGFGLTNEKLFF.

Points on this clonotype: The CDR3 does not close with the conserved phenylalanine or tryptophan, likely indicating a read error. No DNA is shown, since the ends of the CDR3 on it are uncertain; the CDR3 is the one TCRdb lists. This chain uses TRBV11-2 with TRBJ2-3; TRBD1, as called in the table, went unchecked against the DNA. The germline gives CDR1 SGHAT, CDR2 FQNNGV. The CDR3 comprises 15 residues, both ends counted. The CDR3 here is CVSSPRDRGTDTQYL.

About this clonotype itself: The conserved phenylalanine or tryptophan normally closing the CDR3 is absent here, so this likely arose from a read error. The chain joins TRBV5-5 to TRBJ2-7, with TRBD1 identical over 7 bases. The CDR3 runs to 14 residues. Germline-derived CDR1 and CDR2 are SGHKS and YYEKEE (reference sequence). V was pared by 2 bases and J by 2 bases, with 4 bases of the junction left unmatched. In DNA, the CDR3 is TGTGCCAGCAGCTTACGGACAGGTACCTACGAGCAGTACCTC. It yields the protein CASSLRTGTYEQYL.

There are many counts of this clonotype. The rearrangement joins TRBV6-7 to TRBJ2-7; D is unresolved. TRBV6-7 is an open reading frame, and its role is uncertain. This CDR3 has 15 amino acids. Trimming stripped 5 bases from V and 0 bases from J, with 14 bases between. This CDR3 reads CASSDQTDSSYEQYF. As DNA, the CDR3 is TGTGCCAGCAGTGATCAGACCGATAGCTCCTACGAGCAGTACTTC.

In the case of this clonotype: The junction shows a germline mismatch at one end, possibly a read error. The chain uses TRBV5-1 and TRBJ1-1, with unresolved D. This CDR3 is built from 14 residues. Germline V lookup: CDR1 SGHRS, CDR2 YFSETQ. The DNA of the CDR3 is TGCGCCAGCAGCTTGGCAGGAATGAACACTGAAACTTTCTTT. Translated: CASSLAGMNTETFF.

In the case of this clonotype: No conserved phenylalanine or tryptophan ends this CDR3, so it is likely a read error. This sequence joins TRBV6-5 and TRBJ2-7; 7 bases agree with TRBD1. Germline V gives CDR1 MNHEY, CDR2 SVGAGI. The J segment lost 2 bases and the V segment lost 5 bases, leaving 9 bases of the junction unmatched. The CDR3 length is 15 residues. The CDR3 DNA reads TGTGCCAGCAGTCCCACCGGGACAGAACCCTACGAGCAGTACTTA. It translates to CASSPTGTEPYEQYL.

This rearrangement joins TRBV11-2 to TRBJ2-7; 9 nucleotides agree with TRBD1. The germline V gene encodes CDR1 SGHAT and CDR2 FQNNGV. The J segment lost 4 bases and the V segment lost 0 bases, leaving 7 bases of the junction unmatched. The CDR3 consists of 16 residues. The CDR3 coding sequence is TGTGCCAGCAGCTTAGACTTTGGGGGACAGGGATACGAGCAGTACTTC. Translated, it gives CASSLDFGGQGYEQYF.

V gene TRBV5-1 combines with J gene TRBJ2-7; D is unclear. The ends were cut back, 1 base at V and 5 bases at J, with 13 bases in the middle. This CDR3 spans 14 amino acids. CDR1 is SGHRS, CDR2 YFSETQ, per germline. The CDR3 is CASSLSGPVHEQYF. The DNA of the CDR3 is TGCGCCAGCAGCTTGTCAGGACCCGTCCACGAGCAGTACTTC.

On this clonotype itself: The junction differs from germline at one of its ends, possibly a read error. This chain joins TRBV11-2 and TRBJ2-1, with 10 bases aligning to TRBD2. CDR1 SGHAT and CDR2 FQNNGV come from the germline V gene. This CDR3 region has 17 residues. In DNA form, the CDR3 reads TGTGCCAGCAGCTTTGGGGGTAGCGGGAGGTCAACCAATGAACAGTTCTTC. Translated: CASSFGGSGRSTNEQFF.

This clonotype has just a few counts. The chain recombines TRBV24-1 with TRBJ2-3; 7 bases are a match to TRBD2. Germline CDR1 and CDR2: KGHDR and SFDVKD. The CDR3 consists of 17 residues. Germline trimming cut 3 bases from V and 0 bases from J; bases unmatched to any gene: 8. In nucleotides, the CDR3 is TGTGCCACCAGTGATCCCGACCTAGCGGCTAGCACAGATACGCAGTATTTT. Translated: CATSDPDLAASTDTQYF.

The genes are TRBV20-1 and TRBJ1-1, with D possibly matching TRBD1 (5 bases). The CDR3 is 13 residues long. Germline V gene sequence: CDR1 DFQATT, CDR2 SNEGSKA (reference sequence). V shed 4 bases and J shed 1 base, with 10 bases lying between them. CDR3 loop: CSAIGAKNTEAFF. CDR3 nucleotide sequence: TGCAGTGCTATAGGGGCAAAGAACACTGAAGCTTTCTTT.

In the case of this clonotype: A much larger clone is a single base away; this may be a read error. This chain uses TRBV29-1 with TRBJ2-6, with unresolved D. Per germline, CDR1 SQVTM and CDR2 ANQGSEA. The CDR3 runs 14 residues. The CDR3: CSIELGTGANVLTF. CDR3 DNA sequence: TGCAGCATTGAACTGGGAACTGGGGCCAACGTCCTGACTTTC.

About this clonotype itself: The conserved phenylalanine or tryptophan normally closing the CDR3 is absent here, so this likely arose from a read error. The chain recombines TRBV4-1 with TRBJ2-7; 7 bases map to TRBD1. Germline V lookup: CDR1 MGHRA, CDR2 YSYEKL. V was pared by 1 base and J by 3 bases, with 6 bases of the junction left unmatched. The CDR3 sequence is 15 residues long. CDR3 bases: TGCGCCAGCAGCCAAGGGCCACAGGGGAACTACGAGCAGTACTTG. It specifies CASSQGPQGNYEQYL.

There are many counts of this clonotype. The CDR3 is CASSLQLAGSSEQFF. CDR3 nucleotide sequence: TGTGCCAGCAGCCTACAACTAGCGGGATCGAGTGAGCAGTTCTTC. The chain recombines TRBV6-5 with TRBJ2-1; the match to TRBD2 covers 10 bases. Germline loops: CDR1 MNHEY, CDR2 SVGAGI. This CDR3 has 15 amino acids. V shed 6 bases, J shed 9 bases, and the junction held 11 bases outside the gene matches.

This sequence joins TRBV28 and TRBJ2-7, with TRBD1 identical over 9 bases. Germline trimming cut 5 bases from V and 0 bases from J; bases unmatched to any gene: 5. CDR3 length equals 15 residues. Per the germline V gene, CDR1 is MDHEN and CDR2 is SYDVKM. The CDR3 loop reads CASSLQTGGSYEQYF. The DNA of the CDR3 is TGTGCCAGCAGTCTCCAGACAGGGGGCTCCTACGAGCAGTACTTC. The full variable domain, completed using reference TRBV28 and TRBJ2-7, is DVKVTQSSRYLVKRTGEKVFLECVQDMDHENMFWYRQDPGLGLRLIYFSYDVKMKEKGDIPEGYSVSREKKERFSLILESASTNQTSMYLCASSLQTGGSYEQYFGPGTRLTVT.

This clonotype showed up just a few times. The J gene is TRBJ2-7, the V gene TRBV7-8; 10 nucleotides match TRBD2. The CDR3 has 21 residues. Looked up from germline, CDR1 is SGHVS and CDR2 is FQNEAQ. V gave up 5 bases and J gave up 2 bases; unmatched junction bases: 24. In DNA, the CDR3 is TGTGCCAGCAGCCTAAGGCGGTTGGTAGGAGCGGGAGGGCCGAAAACCTACGAGCAGTACTTC. It encodes CASSLRRLVGAGGPKTYEQYF.

The count of this clonotype is one. Germline and junction disagree at one end, which may indicate a read error. The CDR3 protein is CATRPQREGETQNF. Here the CDR3 DNA reads TGTGCCACGCGCCCCCAGCGGGAAGGGGAGACCCAGAACTTC. J is TRBJ2-5 and V is TRBV5-5; 7 bases map to TRBD2. Germline V gives CDR1 SGHKS, CDR2 YYEKEE (reference sequence). The CDR3 is made up of 14 amino acids.